This passage covers 26 T cell receptor beta chains from one sample sequenced in a study of shared clonotypes between healthy human individuals. Assay: immunoSEQ multiplex PCR; the TCRdb copy retains only in-frame clones and omits some. The sample records a few million clones, less than 95% being singletons. The sequencing sample was made of naive CD4+ T cells from PBMCs. The subset here: CD45RA+ positively selected. The source is a man aged 18-30 years in good health. Some clones in this sample may be carry-over from other donors' samples.

The chain joins TRBV29-1 to TRBJ2-7; 8 bases fit TRBD2. CDR3 size: 12 residues. Trimming took 4 bases from V and 4 from J; bases not matched to a gene: 3. Germline CDR1 and CDR2: SQVTM and ANQGSEA. DNA of the CDR3: TGCAGCGTTGTCCCGGGAGGGTACGAGCAGTACTTC. This codes for CSVVPGGYEQYF.

The chain couples TRBV9 to TRBJ2-3; 11 bases map to TRBD2. The CDR3 spans 16 residues. Germline V lookup: CDR1 SGDLS, CDR2 YYNGEE. J gave up 6 bases and V 0 bases, and 6 bases lay outside the gene matches. CDR3 protein: CASSVGSGRAVDTQYF. CDR3 bases: TGTGCCAGCAGCGTAGGTAGCGGGAGGGCCGTGGATACGCAGTATTTT.

Notes on this clone: Other DNA variants within this sample encode the same CDR3. This sequence joins TRBV20-1 and TRBJ2-3; D could derive from TRBD1 or TRBD2 (5 bases each). CDR3 size: 11 residues. From germline, CDR1 is DFQATT and CDR2 SNEGSKA (reference sequence). V lost 8 bases to trimming and J lost 6 bases, with 12 bases between them. The CDR3: CSPRGPDTQYF. The CDR3 DNA reads as TGCAGTCCCCGGGGCCCGGATACGCAGTATTTT.

The genes are TRBV4-1 and TRBJ2-7, with TRBD2 as a possible D gene (6 bases). The V gene's germline CDR1 is MGHRA and CDR2 YSYEKL. The germline V and J ends were trimmed by 1 base and 3 bases, with 16 bases remaining between them. The CDR3 has 16 amino acids. The CDR3 DNA is TGCGCCAGCAGCCAAGGAGTCTCCGGGAGCATCTACGAGCAGTACTTC. Its protein product is CASSQGVSGSIYEQYF.

The chain has TRBV28 and TRBJ1-5; 8 bases agree with TRBD1. V was clipped by 6 bases and J by 7 bases; unmatched bases: 11. The CDR3 totals 15 residues. CDR1 is MDHEN and CDR2 is SYDVKM in the germline V gene. CDR3 nucleotide sequence: TGTGCCAGCAGAAGACCACAGGGGGAAGGGCAGCCCCAGCATTTT. Encoded protein: CASRRPQGEGQPQHF.

This clone is a singleton in its sample. This sequence joins TRBV6-4 and TRBJ1-2; no definite D call. This CDR3 is built from 14 residues. Deletions cut 0 bases from V and 8 bases from J, with 13 bases between. The germline V gene encodes CDR1 MRHNA and CDR2 SNTAGT. CDR3 sequence: CASSDSGGSGGYTF. For the CDR3, the DNA is TGTGCCAGCAGTGACTCGGGAGGGTCAGGCGGCTACACCTTC.

The V call is TRBV9, the J call TRBJ2-2; TRBD2 agrees at 9 bases. The germline V gene encodes CDR1 SGDLS and CDR2 YYNGEE. The CDR3 sequence is 17 residues long. V shed 0 bases and J 6 bases; nucleotides not matched to a gene: 9. Here the CDR3 reads CASSVGGTSWSPGELFF. CDR3 nucleotides: TGTGCCAGCAGCGTAGGGGGGACTAGCTGGTCCCCCGGGGAGCTGTTTTTT.

This clone was seen once. V gene TRBV7-3 combines with J gene TRBJ2-5; D gene unclear. The V end was cut by 5 bases, the J end by 5 bases, with 12 bases between. CDR3 length: 13 residues. The V gene's germline CDR1 is SGHTA and CDR2 FQGTGA. The DNA for the CDR3 is TGTGCCAGCAGCACCCTGCCCCGGGAGACCCAGTACTTC. Its protein is CASSTLPRETQYF.

The V and J genes are TRBV5-6 and TRBJ1-4, with a possible D match to TRBD1 (6 bases). V was shortened by 2 bases and J by 8 bases, with 13 bases between the two germline ends. Germline loops: CDR1 SGHDT, CDR2 YYEEEE. The length of the CDR3 is 14 residues. CDR3 sequence reads: CASSLGTGREKLFF. DNA of the CDR3: TGTGCCAGCAGCTTAGGTACAGGGAGGGAAAAACTGTTTTTT.

This clone was seen more than once but under ten times. This rearrangement joins TRBV30 to TRBJ1-2, with D unclear. Germline V gene data show CDR1 as GTSNPN and CDR2 as SVGIG (reference sequence). The CDR3 contains 11 residues. Between the trimmed V and J ends, which lost 5 bases and 8 bases, there was a span of 12 bases. The DNA for the CDR3 is TGTGCCTGGGGTCGCGGAGAAGGCTACACCTTC. The encoded protein is CAWGRGEGYTF.

This clone has just a few counts. The rearrangement uses TRBV2 and TRBJ1-5; TRBD1 might be the D (6 bases). Looked up from germline, CDR1 is SNHLY and CDR2 is FYNNEI. This CDR3 contains 15 residues. V lost 7 bases and J 6 bases, leaving 19 bases between the germline ends. CDR3 region: CASTAREGGGQPQHF. The CDR3, as DNA: TGTGCCAGCACCGCGAGGGAGGGAGGGGGTCAGCCCCAGCATTTT.

The CDR3 DNA sequence: TGCGCCAGCAGCCGGGACAGGGGCTCTGGGGCCAACGTCCTGACTTTC. The encoded protein is CASSRDRGSGANVLTF. The V and J genes are TRBV5-1 and TRBJ2-6; 10 nucleotides match TRBD1. With 4 bases clipped from V and 0 bases from J, the junction kept 1 base outside the gene matches. The CDR3 runs to 16 residues. The V gene's germline CDR1 is SGHRS and CDR2 YFSETQ.

The chain links TRBV6-4 to TRBJ2-1, with 9 nucleotides matching TRBD2. The CDR3 sequence is 14 residues long. Germline V gene data show CDR1 as MRHNA and CDR2 as SNTAGT. V trimming: 5 bases; J trimming: 10 bases; junction bases outside the gene matches: 9. CDR3 protein: CASSNSGGEYEQFF. CDR3 DNA sequence: TGTGCCAGCAGTAATAGCGGGGGAGAGTACGAGCAGTTCTTC.

The rearrangement links TRBV7-2 to TRBJ2-7; a weak D match, TRBD1 (5 bases). Trimming cost V 5 bases and J 3 bases, with 11 bases left between them. The CDR3 runs to 13 residues. Germline CDR1 reads SGHTA; CDR2 reads FQGNSA. Here the CDR3 DNA reads TGTGCCAGCAGCCCCGAAAGGGGCTACGAGCAGTACTTC. This encodes CASSPERGYEQYF. Variable domain in full (rest from reference TRBV7-2 and TRBJ2-7): GAGVSQSPSNKVTEKGKDVELRCDPISGHTALYWYRQSLGQGLEFLIYFQGNSAPDKSGLPSDRFSAERTGGSVSTLTIQRTQQEDSAVYLCASSPERGYEQYFGPGTRLTVT.

This chain links TRBV29-1 with TRBJ2-3; 9 positions match TRBD2. The CDR3 length is 15 residues. V dropped 2 bases and J dropped 6; count of bases not matched to a gene: 9. Germline-derived CDR1 and CDR2 are SQVTM and ANQGSEA. CDR3 residues: CSVENRREGLDTQYF. CDR3 bases: TGCAGCGTTGAAAACAGGCGGGAGGGCCTGGATACGCAGTATTTT.

This clone occurred a few times. The rearrangement uses TRBV6-5 and TRBJ1-1; D remains unclear. The germline V gene has CDR1 MNHEY and CDR2 SVGAGI. The CDR3 loop spans 15 amino acids. V was shortened by 1 base and J by 0 bases, with 9 bases between the two germline ends. The CDR3 reads CASSYFGLVNTEAFF. The DNA of the CDR3 is TGTGCCAGCAGTTACTTCGGCCTCGTGAACACTGAAGCTTTCTTT.

The chain employs TRBV7-3 and TRBJ2-1, with 11 positions matching TRBD2. CDR3 length equals 15 residues. Germline V gene lookup returns CDR1 SGHTA and CDR2 FQGTGA. Germline trimming cut 3 bases from V and 10 bases from J; bases unmatched to any gene: 8. Written as DNA, the CDR3 is TGTGCCAGCAGCTTCGGGACTAGCGGAGGCCAGGAGCAGTTCTTC. Its translation: CASSFGTSGGQEQFF.

V is TRBV27 and J is TRBJ2-2; D is possibly TRBD2 (5 bases). The germline CDR1 and CDR2 sequences are MNHEY and SMNVEV (reference sequence). This CDR3 region has 15 residues. Trimming removed 4 bases from V and 5 bases from J, with 14 bases in between. The CDR3 DNA is TGTGCCAGCAGTTCGCAGACCCCGGGGACCGGGGAGCTGTTTTTT. This encodes CASSSQTPGTGELFF.

J is TRBJ2-3 and V is TRBV10-3; a weak D match, TRBD2 (6 bases). V was clipped by 7 bases and J by 4 bases, with 12 bases between them. This CDR3 is built from 13 residues. Germline-derived CDR1 and CDR2 are ENHRY and SYGVKD. The CDR3 DNA is TGTGCCATCACCCAGACTAGATCAGATACGCAGTATTTT. Translated: CAITQTRSDTQYF.

With regard to this clone: Other DNA sequences in the same sample also yield this CDR3. The chain has TRBV15 and TRBJ1-1, with a tentative D call TRBD1 (5 bases). The germline CDR1 and CDR2 sequences are LNHNV and YYDKDF (reference sequence). CDR3 size: 13 residues. Deletions cut 1 base from V and 6 bases from J, with 9 bases between. The CDR3 DNA is TGTGCCACCAGCAGAGGGCGGGGGGCTGAAGCTTTCTTT. It codes for CATSRGRGAEAFF.

The V gene is TRBV28, the J gene TRBJ2-1; D is perhaps TRBD1 (6 bases). There are 15 residues in the CDR3. The germline V gene has CDR1 MDHEN and CDR2 SYDVKM. Trimming cost V 5 bases and J 2 bases, with 13 bases left between them. The CDR3 reads CASSLQGFTYNEQFF. CDR3 coding DNA: TGTGCCAGCAGTCTACAGGGTTTTACCTACAATGAGCAGTTCTTC.

This chain uses TRBV19 with TRBJ1-5; D is unresolved. Trimming cost V 3 bases and J 3 bases, with 9 bases left between them. This CDR3 is 14 amino acids long. Germline V gene sequence: CDR1 LNHDA, CDR2 SQIVND (reference sequence). The CDR3 is CASSIPNHNQPQHF. CDR3 nucleotides: TGTGCCAGTAGTATCCCAAACCACAATCAGCCCCAGCATTTT.

The CDR3 sequence is CSAKDSGRTNEKLFF. CDR3 coding DNA: TGCAGCGCAAAGGACAGCGGGAGAACTAATGAAAAACTGTTTTTT. The chain uses TRBV29-1 and TRBJ1-4; D is perhaps TRBD1 (6 bases). Germline assignment: CDR1 SQVTM and CDR2 ANQGSEA. This CDR3 comprises 15 residues. The ends were cut back, 7 bases at V and 1 base at J, with 16 bases in the middle.

The chain uses TRBV5-1 and TRBJ2-7; 10 bases align to TRBD2. With 4 bases clipped from V and 4 bases from J, the junction kept 5 bases outside the gene matches. Germline V lookup: CDR1 SGHRS, CDR2 YFSETQ. The CDR3 extends over 14 amino acids. Written as DNA, the CDR3 is TGCGCCAGCAGCCCCCAGCGGGAGGGGTACGAGCAGTACTTC. It translates to CASSPQREGYEQYF.

CDR3 bases: TGTGCCAGCAGTGGGGCATGGGCGGTAGAGACCCAGTACTTC. This sequence encodes CASSGAWAVETQYF. The chain joins TRBV2 to TRBJ2-5; D uncertain. V lost 4 bases to trimming and J lost 4 bases, with 13 bases between them. CDR3 length: 14 residues. CDR1 and CDR2 from the germline V gene are SNHLY and FYNNEI. The full variable domain, in which reference TRBV2 and TRBJ2-5 provide the parts outside the CDR3, is EPEVTQTPSHQVTQMGQEVILRCVPISNHLYFYWYRQILGQKVEFLVSFYNNEISEKSEIFDDQFSVERPDGSNFTLKIRSTKLEDSAMYFCASSGAWAVETQYFGPGTRLLVL.

With respect to this clone: Other DNA sequences in the sample encode the same CDR3. The chain combines TRBV7-2 with TRBJ1-1; D unclear. The germline V and J ends were trimmed by 6 bases and 2 bases, with 10 bases remaining between them. There are 13 residues in the CDR3. Germline V gene lookup returns CDR1 SGHTA and CDR2 FQGNSA. This chain's CDR3 is CASSLVRNTEAFF. CDR3 sequence (DNA): TGTGCCAGCAGTCTCGTTCGAAACACTGAAGCTTTCTTT.